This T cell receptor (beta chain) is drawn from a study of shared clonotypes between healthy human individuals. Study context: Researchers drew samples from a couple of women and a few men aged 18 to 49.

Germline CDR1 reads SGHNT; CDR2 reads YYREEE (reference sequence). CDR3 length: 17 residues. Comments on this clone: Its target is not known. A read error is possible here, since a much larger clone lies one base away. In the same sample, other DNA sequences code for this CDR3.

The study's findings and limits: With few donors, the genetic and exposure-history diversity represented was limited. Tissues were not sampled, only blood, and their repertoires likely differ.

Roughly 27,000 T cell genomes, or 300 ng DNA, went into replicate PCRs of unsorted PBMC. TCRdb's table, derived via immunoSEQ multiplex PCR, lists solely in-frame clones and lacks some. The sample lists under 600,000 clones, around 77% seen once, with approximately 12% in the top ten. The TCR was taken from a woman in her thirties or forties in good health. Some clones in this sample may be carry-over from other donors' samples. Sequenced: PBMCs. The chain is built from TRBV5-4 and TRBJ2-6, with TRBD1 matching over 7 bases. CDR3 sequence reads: CASSLPGQISGANVLTF. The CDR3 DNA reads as TGTGCCAGCAGCTTACCGGGACAGATTTCTGGGGCCAACGTCCTGACCTTC.